These T cell receptor beta chains were read from a single sample in a study of blood T cell repertoires in COVID-19. The table came from immunoSEQ multiplex PCR; TCRdb's copy has only in-frame clones and leaves some out. The sample lists around 250,000 clones, about 87% occurring once. The sequencing input was peripheral blood. These receptors all stem from a woman between 70 and 85 years old with active or convalescent COVID-19. Each CDR3 is given with its conserved first and last residue. The order of the fields is CDR3 DNA, CDR3 protein, D gene, J gene, clone size, V gene. The D gene is left open where the match is weak. Clone size is given for some rows only: seen once, a few or many times, or a class if the clone is expanded.

TGTGCCAGCAGCTTAGTAGGGGACTCCTATAATTCACCCCTCCACTTT,CASSLVGDSYNSPLHF,-,TRBJ1-6,-,TRBV7-6
TGCAGCGTTGGGGTCGACAGGGTAACTGAAGCTTTCTTT,CSVGVDRVTEAFF,TRBD1,TRBJ1-1,-,TRBV29-1
TGTGCCAGTAGTACTAAAACGGGACACAATCAGCCCCAGCATTTT,CASSTKTGHNQPQHF,-,TRBJ1-5,-,TRBV19
TGTGCCAGCAGTCCCTACCGACTGGCAGATACGCAGTATTTT,CASSPYRLADTQYF,-,TRBJ2-3,-,TRBV27
TGTGCCAGCAGCCCGGGTCTGTTCGGAAACACCATATATTTT,CASSPGLFGNTIYF,-,TRBJ1-3,few,TRBV16
TGTGCCAGCAGCTTAGCTGGGGAGAGTGGCTACACCTTC,CASSLAGESGYTF,-,TRBJ1-2,-,TRBV7-2
TGTGCCAGCTCACCAGGAGGGGCGCACGGCTACACCTTC,CASSPGGAHGYTF,-,TRBJ1-2,-,TRBV18
TGTGCCAGCAGTTACCTCGACTCCTCGAGCTATGGCTACACCTTC,CASSYLDSSSYGYTF,-,TRBJ1-2,-,TRBV6-2/TRBV6-3
TGTGCCAGCAGCCCCCGGCCGGACAGGGCCCCTACAGATACGCAGTATTTT,CASSPRPDRAPTDTQYF,TRBD1,TRBJ2-3,-,TRBV13
TGTGCCAGCAGCCTCGGGGGGGTGATCAACCAAGCTTTCTTT,CASSLGGVINQAFF,-,TRBJ1-1,-,TRBV9
TGTGCCAGCAGTTCGACAGTCGCTTCTGGAAACACCATATATTTT,CASSSTVASGNTIYF,-,TRBJ1-3,-,TRBV6-5
TGCGCCAGCAGTTCCGGGACAGGGATGGCAGCTTTCTTT,CASSSGTGMAAFF,TRBD1,TRBJ1-1,-,TRBV5-1
TGTGCCAGCAGAGAGACAGGGGAGCCCGACTATGGCTACACCTTC,CASRETGEPDYGYTF,TRBD1,TRBJ1-2,few,TRBV6-5
TGCGCCAGCAGCTTGGAGGGGACAGGGTTTGGCTACACCTTC,CASSLEGTGFGYTF,TRBD1,TRBJ1-2,-,TRBV5-1
TGTGCCAGCAGCCCCCAGGACAGGGGAGTTGGCTACACCTTC,CASSPQDRGVGYTF,TRBD1,TRBJ1-2,-,TRBV11-2
TGTGCCATCAGGTGGGGGACTACTAGCACAGATACGCAGTATTTT,CAIRWGTTSTDTQYF,TRBD2,TRBJ2-3,-,TRBV10-3
TGTGCCAGCAGGTCGACAGGGGATGGAGGCTACACCTTC,CASRSTGDGGYTF,TRBD1,TRBJ1-2,-,TRBV12-3/TRBV12-4
TGTGCCAGCAGTGAAGAATGGGCCTCTACCTACGAGCAGTACTTC,CASSEEWASTYEQYF,-,TRBJ2-7,-,TRBV2
TGTGCCAGCAGGAATACAGGGTCTGGGGCCAACGTCCTGACTTTC,CASRNTGSGANVLTF,-,TRBJ2-6,-,TRBV7-2
TGTGCCATCAGTGACGGGGGGTCTGGGGCCAACGTCCTGACTTTC,CAISDGGSGANVLTF,TRBD2,TRBJ2-6,-,TRBV10-3
TGTGCCAGCAGCCGTCGGGATAGCAATCAGCCCCAGCATTTT,CASSRRDSNQPQHF,-,TRBJ1-5,-,TRBV7-9
TGTGCCAGCAGCCCGGGACAGGGGGTGGGAAACACCATATATTTT,CASSPGQGVGNTIYF,TRBD1,TRBJ1-3,few,TRBV11-2
TGTGCCAGCAGTCCCGGCAAGGGGTTCGTCTACAATGAGCAGTTCTTC,CASSPGKGFVYNEQFF,-,TRBJ2-1,-,TRBV6-2/TRBV6-3
TGCGCCAGCAGCCAAGAGCAGGGCGCAATCTACGAGCAGTACTTC,CASSQEQGAIYEQYF,-,TRBJ2-7,-,TRBV4-3
TGTGCCAGCAGCGGCCGGACAGGGGACGTTTCACCCCTCCACTTT,CASSGRTGDVSPLHF,TRBD1,TRBJ1-6,-,TRBV7-2
TGTGCTAGTGCCTTCGACAGGGGACCCCTCCACTTT,CASAFDRGPLHF,TRBD1,TRBJ1-6,-,TRBV12-5
TGCGCCAGCAGCGCCGCCGGGACAGGGGGCGGAACTGAAGCTTTCTTT,CASSAAGTGGGTEAFF,TRBD1,TRBJ1-1,-,TRBV5-1
TGCGCCAGCAGCCAATCGCTAGCGGGGGTCCTTACCGGGGAGCTGTTTTTT,CASSQSLAGVLTGELFF,TRBD2,TRBJ2-2,-,TRBV4-3
TGTGCCAGCTCACCACCAACCGGTCAGCCCCAGCATTTT,CASSPPTGQPQHF,-,TRBJ1-5,-,TRBV18
TGTGCTAGTGGTCCCCCCCCCGACAGGGCCGTCCCTGAAGCTTTCTTT,CASGPPPDRAVPEAFF,TRBD1,TRBJ1-1,-,TRBV12-5
TGTGCCAGCTCACCAAGTTCGGGGGGTTCCAATAACTATGGCTACACCTTC,CASSPSSGGSNNYGYTF,-,TRBJ1-2,-,TRBV18
TGTGCCATTCAACAGGTCAATCAGCCCCAGCATTTT,CAIQQVNQPQHF,-,TRBJ1-5,-,TRBV12-3/TRBV12-4
TGTGCCAGCTCACCACCGTCAGGGTCCGAGCAGTACTTC,CASSPPSGSEQYF,-,TRBJ2-7,-,TRBV18
TGTGCCAGTAGTCCGGCCGTCGGGACAGGGTACTCCGGGCAGTACTTC,CASSPAVGTGYSGQYF,TRBD1,TRBJ2-7,once,TRBV19
TGTGCCAGTAGTATTGGGAGTAAATACGAGCAGTACTTC,CASSIGSKYEQYF,-,TRBJ2-7,-,TRBV19
TGTGCCAGCAGGACAGGGGAGAACACTGAAGCTTTCTTT,CASRTGENTEAFF,TRBD1,TRBJ1-1,-,TRBV27
TGTGCCAGCAGCCCCCCCCCAACAGGGTACACTGAAGCTTTCTTT,CASSPPPTGYTEAFF,-,TRBJ1-1,-,TRBV11-2
TGTGCCAGCAGCCCGCGACAGGGGCCTGAAGCTTTCTTT,CASSPRQGPEAFF,TRBD1,TRBJ1-1,-,TRBV11-2
TGTGCCAGCAGGGGACAGGGGAGCGGGCAGCCCCAGCATTTT,CASRGQGSGQPQHF,TRBD1,TRBJ1-5,few,TRBV6-5
TGCGCCAGCAGTGAGAGGTTAGCGGGGACCCAAGAGACCCAGTACTTC,CASSERLAGTQETQYF,TRBD2,TRBJ2-5,-,TRBV10-1
TGTGCCAGCAGCCAGGAGGGGTCGTCTTTAGGAGGCTACACCTTC,CASSQEGSSLGGYTF,-,TRBJ1-2,-,TRBV7-2
TGTGCCAGCAGCTTAGGGGGGCAGGGCGGAATCGGCATTCAGTACTTC,CASSLGGQGGIGIQYF,-,TRBJ2-4,-,TRBV7-9